These 25 T cell receptor beta chains originate from one sample sequenced in a study of blood T cell repertoires in COVID-19. Only in-frame clones appear in the TCRdb table, and some are missing; sequencing was by immunoSEQ multiplex PCR. The table includes 120,000 to 150,000 clones, about four fifths detected once. The sequenced sample was peripheral blood. The receptors stem from a human donor in a cohort sampled during active COVID-19.

The genes are TRBV5-4 and TRBJ2-3, with 15 bases that match TRBD2. Trimming removed 0 bases from V and 1 base from J; junction bases left unmatched: 6. CDR3 length equals 19 residues. The germline CDR1 and CDR2 sequences are SGHNT and YYREEE (reference sequence). CDR3 sequence: CASSLEGTSGRRGTDTQYF. DNA for the CDR3: TGTGCCAGCAGCTTGGAAGGGACTAGCGGGAGGAGAGGCACAGATACGCAGTATTTT.

The chain links TRBV27 to TRBJ1-1; possible D gene TRBD1, 6 bases. The CDR3 sequence is 14 residues long. Germline assignment: CDR1 MNHEY and CDR2 SMNVEV (reference sequence). V lost 11 bases and J 4 bases, leaving 20 bases between the germline ends. The CDR3 nucleotides read TGTGCCGACGACGGGGCAGGGGTGGTCACTGAAGCTTTCTTT. It codes for CADDGAGVVTEAFF.

This clone was recorded only once. The chain uses TRBV30 and TRBJ2-1; D is ambiguous. Trimming removed 0 bases from V and 15 bases from J, with 15 bases in between. The germline V gene encodes CDR1 GTSNPN and CDR2 SVGIG (reference sequence). There are 12 residues in the CDR3. CDR3 in DNA: TGTGCCTGGAGTGTACGGTCCGGTCCTCCGTTCTTC. This encodes CAWSVRSGPPFF.

The V call is TRBV28, the J call TRBJ1-2; the D gene is possibly TRBD1 (5 bases). V lost 3 bases to trimming and J lost 0 bases, with 11 bases between them. Germline lookup yields CDR1 MDHEN and CDR2 SYDVKM. CDR3 size: 15 residues. In nucleotides, the CDR3 is TGTGCCAGCAGTTTTCCAGGGCCCTCTAACTATGGCTACACCTTC. Translated, it gives CASSFPGPSNYGYTF.

Comment on this clone: The same CDR3 is also encoded by other DNA sequences in this sample. The chain joins TRBV2 to TRBJ2-5; D remains unclear. V lost 4 bases and J lost 5, with 8 bases in between. This CDR3 comprises 12 residues. Germline V lookup: CDR1 SNHLY, CDR2 FYNNEI. The CDR3 region is CASSVSRETQYF. CDR3 sequence (DNA): TGTGCCAGCAGTGTTTCCCGGGAGACCCAGTACTTC.

The sample holds a few counts of this clone. V gene TRBV15 combines with J gene TRBJ2-7, with 9 bases aligning to TRBD1. Germline trimming cut 1 base from V and 5 bases from J; bases unmatched to any gene: 6. CDR1 LNHNV and CDR2 YYDKDF come from the germline V gene (reference sequence). This CDR3 is built from 15 residues. This CDR3 is CATSRARQGVHEQYF. The CDR3 coding sequence is TGTGCCACCAGCAGAGCCCGACAGGGGGTGCACGAGCAGTACTTC.

The V and J genes are TRBV13 and TRBJ1-4, with TRBD1 matching over 10 bases. Germline loops: CDR1 PRHDT, CDR2 FYEKMQ (reference sequence). V gave up 2 bases and J gave up 0 bases; unmatched junction bases: 9. The CDR3 is made up of 19 amino acids. The CDR3 region has the DNA TGTGCCAGCAGCTTACGAAGAGACAGGGGGCATTCAACTAATGAAAAACTGTTTTTT. Amino acid sequence: CASSLRRDRGHSTNEKLFF.

This chain links TRBV10-2 with TRBJ2-2; TRBD2 matches 14 bases. The CDR3 length is 18 residues. The germline V gene has CDR1 WSHSY and CDR2 SAAADI. The J segment lost 0 bases and the V segment lost 6 bases, leaving 6 bases of the junction unmatched. The CDR3 loop is CASRMGLAGASNTGELFF. The CDR3 DNA follows: TGCGCCAGCAGGATGGGACTAGCGGGGGCCTCGAACACCGGGGAGCTGTTTTTT.

The V call is TRBV5-1, the J call TRBJ2-1; D remains unclear. The germline V gene has CDR1 SGHRS and CDR2 YFSETQ. Trimming cost V 4 bases and J 6 bases, with 20 bases left between them. This CDR3 is built from 16 residues. In DNA, the CDR3 is TGCGCCAGCAGCCCCCAATTAATCGATACTGGCAATGAGCAGTTCTTC. This encodes CASSPQLIDTGNEQFF.

The genes are TRBV4-1 and TRBJ1-3; 7 nucleotides line up with TRBD1. The germline V gene encodes CDR1 MGHRA and CDR2 YSYEKL. The CDR3 runs to 17 residues. V lost 4 bases and J lost 0; bases outside the gene matches: 9. In DNA, the CDR3 is TGCGCCAGCAGCCCCGGGGGACAGTTAATCTCTGGAAACACCATATATTTT. Its translation: CASSPGGQLISGNTIYF.

In its sample, this clone was seen once. The chain is built from TRBV29-1 and TRBJ1-1, with a tentative D call TRBD1 (5 bases). CDR1 SQVTM and CDR2 ANQGSEA come from the germline V gene. V lost 4 bases, J lost 5 bases, and 14 bases lay in between. This CDR3 is 13 amino acids long. The CDR3 region is CSVGRGGDTEAFF. CDR3 nucleotide sequence: TGCAGCGTTGGGAGGGGCGGGGATACTGAAGCTTTCTTT.

This clone has a single count. This chain connects TRBV5-5 to TRBJ2-3; TRBD1 is a possible D gene (5 bases). The CDR3 consists of 16 residues. With 0 bases removed from V and 0 bases from J, the gap between germline ends came to 11 bases. Germline CDR1 and CDR2: SGHKS and YYEKEE (reference sequence). The CDR3 is CASSLGLTVSTDTQYF. In nucleotides, the CDR3 is TGTGCCAGCAGCTTGGGACTGACAGTTAGCACAGATACGCAGTATTTT.

The rearrangement links TRBV4-2 to TRBJ2-5; 8 bases are shared with TRBD1. J gave up 2 bases and V 5 bases, and 4 bases lay outside the gene matches. The V gene's germline CDR1 is LGHNA and CDR2 YNFKEQ. This CDR3 spans 14 amino acids. CDR3 sequence (DNA): TGTGCCAGCAGCGTAGACAGGGGACAAGAGACCCAGTACTTC. Its protein product is CASSVDRGQETQYF.

Details on this clone: Within the sample, other DNA sequences also encode this same CDR3. The rearrangement joins TRBV18 to TRBJ1-1; perhaps TRBD1 as D (6 bases). The V end was cut by 0 bases, the J end by 1 base, with 12 bases between. The germline V gene encodes CDR1 KGHSH and CDR2 LQKENI. The CDR3 has 16 amino acids. In nucleotides, the CDR3 is TGTGCCAGCTCACCACCTGGGGGCAGGGGGAACACTGAAGCTTTCTTT. Residues: CASSPPGGRGNTEAFF.

The rearrangement uses TRBV6-5 and TRBJ2-7, with 9 bases identical to TRBD2. V shed 8 bases and J 6 bases; nucleotides not matched to a gene: 5. The CDR3 extends over 12 amino acids. Germline CDR1 is MNHEY and CDR2 is SVGAGI. The CDR3: CASFELAGEQYF. In DNA, the CDR3 is TGTGCCAGCTTCGAACTAGCGGGCGAGCAGTACTTC.

This clone was detected once. The chain recombines TRBV28 with TRBJ2-7; TRBD2 agrees at 8 bases. V lost 6 bases, J lost 1 base, and 2 bases stayed unmatched. The CDR3 has 13 amino acids. Germline V gene data show CDR1 as MDHEN and CDR2 as SYDVKM. CDR3: CASSRGGSYEQYV. The CDR3 DNA reads as TGTGCCAGCAGCCGGGGGGGGTCCTACGAGCAGTACGTC.

The rearrangement uses TRBV11-3 and TRBJ2-3, with unresolved D. The CDR3 is 15 amino acids. V lost 0 bases to trimming and J lost 1 base, with 8 bases between them. Germline V gives CDR1 SGHNT, CDR2 YENEEA. CDR3 in DNA: TGTGCCAGCAGCTTAGAAGCGACCGGCACAGATACGCAGTATTTT. Protein: CASSLEATGTDTQYF.

This clone showed up just once. V gene TRBV4-2 combines with J gene TRBJ1-1; D is possibly TRBD1 (5 bases). Trimming took 0 bases from V and 4 from J, leaving 9 bases between them. The CDR3 is 14 amino acids. CDR1 is LGHNA, CDR2 YNFKEQ, per germline. CDR3 nucleotides: TGTGCCAGCAGCCAAGAAAGGGGCGTCACTGAAGCTTTCTTT. Its protein is CASSQERGVTEAFF.

This sequence joins TRBV5-1 and TRBJ1-2; no clear D gene. Germline CDR1 is SGHRS and CDR2 is YFSETQ. The CDR3 loop spans 13 amino acids. The V end lost 0 bases, the J end lost 1 base, and 4 bases lay between the germline ends. The CDR3 nucleotides are TGCGCCAGCAGCTTGGCCAATAACTATGGCTACACCTTC. It translates to CASSLANNYGYTF.

V and J are TRBV19 and TRBJ1-5; TRBD1 aligns across 10 bases. CDR1 and CDR2 (germline): LNHDA, SQIVND (reference sequence). Trimming took 7 bases from V and 5 from J; bases not matched to a gene: 5. The CDR3 runs to 14 residues. CDR3 DNA: TGTGCCAGTATCCGACAGGGGGCCGATCAGCCCCAGCATTTT. Translated, it gives CASIRQGADQPQHF. Using reference TRBV19 and TRBJ1-5 for the parts outside the CDR3, the full variable domain is DGGITQSPKYLFRKEGQNVTLSCEQNLNHDAMYWYRQDPGQGLRLIYYSQIVNDFQKGDIAEGYSVSREKKESFPLTVTSAQKNPTAFYLCASIRQGADQPQHFGDGTRLSIL.

The chain employs TRBV4-2 and TRBJ2-2; TRBD1 matches 8 bases. This CDR3 contains 16 residues. Unmatched junction bases numbered 6, after V lost 0 bases and J lost 6 bases. Germline loops: CDR1 LGHNA, CDR2 YNFKEQ. This chain's CDR3 is CASSQDPDRVAGELFF. The CDR3 DNA is TGTGCCAGCAGCCAAGATCCGGACAGGGTGGCCGGGGAGCTGTTTTTT.

This clone has more than one count but fewer than ten. CDR3 in amino acids: CASSETGRGPPLHF. CDR3 sequence (DNA): TGTGCCAGCAGTGAAACGGGAAGGGGGCCACCCCTCCACTTT. The genes are TRBV6-1 and TRBJ1-6, with 7 positions matching TRBD1. The CDR3 has 14 residues. V shed 2 bases and J 11 bases; nucleotides not matched to a gene: 6. The germline V gene has CDR1 MNHNS and CDR2 SASEGT.

The CDR3: CASSRTAGGEQYF. CDR3 coding DNA: TGTGCCAGTAGTCGAACGGCGGGGGGCGAGCAGTACTTC. V is TRBV19 and J is TRBJ2-7, with 8 nucleotides matching TRBD2. V lost 5 bases to trimming and J lost 6 bases; unmatched junction nucleotides: 6. Germline V gene sequence: CDR1 LNHDA, CDR2 SQIVND (reference sequence). The CDR3 contains 13 residues.

The chain combines TRBV5-1 with TRBJ1-1, with D possibly matching TRBD1 (6 bases). The CDR3 spans 18 residues. Germline CDR1 is SGHRS and CDR2 is YFSETQ. V was shortened by 4 bases and J by 1 base, with 23 bases between the two germline ends. CDR3 DNA sequence: TGCGCCAGCAGCCCTCTGGTTTTCGGGGGGCCGGGGAACACTGAAGCTTTCTTT. Translation: CASSPLVFGGPGNTEAFF.

The chain joins TRBV10-3 to TRBJ2-7; 8 bases map to TRBD1. V shed 4 bases and J 0 bases; nucleotides not matched to a gene: 8. CDR1 and CDR2 (germline): ENHRY, SYGVKD. The CDR3 loop spans 16 amino acids. CDR3 protein: CAISAYRDRNSYEQYF. CDR3 DNA sequence: TGTGCCATCAGTGCATACCGGGACAGGAACTCCTACGAGCAGTACTTC.